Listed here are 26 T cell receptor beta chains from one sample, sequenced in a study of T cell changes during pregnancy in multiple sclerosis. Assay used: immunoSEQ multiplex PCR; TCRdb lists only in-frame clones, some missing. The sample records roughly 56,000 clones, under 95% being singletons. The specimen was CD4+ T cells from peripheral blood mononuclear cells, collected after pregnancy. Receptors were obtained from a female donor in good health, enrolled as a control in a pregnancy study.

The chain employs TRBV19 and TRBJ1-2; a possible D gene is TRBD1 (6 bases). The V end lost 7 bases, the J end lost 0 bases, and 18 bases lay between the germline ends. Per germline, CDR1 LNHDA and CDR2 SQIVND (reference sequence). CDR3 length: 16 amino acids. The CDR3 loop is CASTHPGQYTNYGYTF. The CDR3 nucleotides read TGTGCCAGTACCCATCCCGGACAGTACACTAACTATGGCTACACCTTC.

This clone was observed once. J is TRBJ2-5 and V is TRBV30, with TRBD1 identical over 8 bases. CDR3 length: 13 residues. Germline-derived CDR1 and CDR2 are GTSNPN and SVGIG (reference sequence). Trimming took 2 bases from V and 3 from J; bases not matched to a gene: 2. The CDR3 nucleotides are TGTGCCTGGAGTCGGACAGGGAAAGAGACCCAGTACTTC. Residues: CAWSRTGKETQYF.

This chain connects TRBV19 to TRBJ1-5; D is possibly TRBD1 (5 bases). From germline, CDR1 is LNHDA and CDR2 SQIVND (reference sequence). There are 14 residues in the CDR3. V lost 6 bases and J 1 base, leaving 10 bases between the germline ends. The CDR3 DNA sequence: TGTGCCAGTAGCTCTGGGGCGAGCAATCAGCCCCAGCATTTT. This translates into CASSSGASNQPQHF. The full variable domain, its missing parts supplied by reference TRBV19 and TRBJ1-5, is DGGITQSPKYLFRKEGQNVTLSCEQNLNHDAMYWYRQDPGQGLRLIYYSQIVNDFQKGDIAEGYSVSREKKESFPLTVTSAQKNPTAFYLCASSSGASNQPQHFGDGTRLSIL.

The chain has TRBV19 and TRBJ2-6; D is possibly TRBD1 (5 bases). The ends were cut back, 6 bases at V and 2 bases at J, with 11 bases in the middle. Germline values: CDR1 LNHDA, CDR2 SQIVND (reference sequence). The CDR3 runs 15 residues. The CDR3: CASSRQFAGANVLTF. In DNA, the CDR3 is TGTGCCAGTAGCCGACAGTTTGCTGGGGCCAACGTCCTGACTTTC.

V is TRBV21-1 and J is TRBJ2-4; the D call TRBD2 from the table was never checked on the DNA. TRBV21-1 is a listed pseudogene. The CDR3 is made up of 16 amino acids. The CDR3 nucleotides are TGTGCCAGCAGCAAAGGGAGGGACTTTCACCTCGCCATTCAGTACTTC. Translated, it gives CASSKGRDFHLAIQYF.

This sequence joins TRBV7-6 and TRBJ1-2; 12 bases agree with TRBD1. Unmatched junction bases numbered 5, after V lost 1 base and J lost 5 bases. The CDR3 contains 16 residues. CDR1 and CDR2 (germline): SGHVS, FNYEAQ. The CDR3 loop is CASSLGGGQGAYGYTF. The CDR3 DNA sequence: TGTGCCAGCAGCTTAGGAGGGGGACAGGGGGCGTATGGCTACACCTTC.

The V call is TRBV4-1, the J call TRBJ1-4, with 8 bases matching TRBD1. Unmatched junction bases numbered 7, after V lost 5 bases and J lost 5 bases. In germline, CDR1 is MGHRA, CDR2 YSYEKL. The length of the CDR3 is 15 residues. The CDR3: CASSNQGAQNEKLFF. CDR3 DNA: TGCGCCAGCAGCAACCAGGGGGCGCAGAATGAAAAACTGTTTTTT.

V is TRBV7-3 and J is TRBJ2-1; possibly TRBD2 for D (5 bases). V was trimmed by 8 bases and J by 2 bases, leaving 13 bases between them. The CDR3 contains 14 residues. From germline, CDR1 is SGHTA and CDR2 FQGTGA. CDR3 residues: CASGEAGAYNEQFF. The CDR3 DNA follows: TGTGCCAGCGGAGAAGCCGGGGCCTACAATGAGCAGTTCTTC. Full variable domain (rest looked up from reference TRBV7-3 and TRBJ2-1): GAGVSQTPSNKVTEKGKYVELRCDPISGHTALYWYRQSLGQGPEFLIYFQGTGAADDSGLPNDRFFAVRPEGSVSTLKIQRTERGDSAVYLCASGEAGAYNEQFFGPGTRLTVL.

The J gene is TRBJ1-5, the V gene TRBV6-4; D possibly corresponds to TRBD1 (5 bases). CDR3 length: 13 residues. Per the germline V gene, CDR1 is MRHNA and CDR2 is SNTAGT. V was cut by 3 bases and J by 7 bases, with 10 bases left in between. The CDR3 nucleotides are TGTGCCAGCAGTGAGGGCAGGGAACAGCCCCAGCATTTT. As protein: CASSEGREQPQHF.

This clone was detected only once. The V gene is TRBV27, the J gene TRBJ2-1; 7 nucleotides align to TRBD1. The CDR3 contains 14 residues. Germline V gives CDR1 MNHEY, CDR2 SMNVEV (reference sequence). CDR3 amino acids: CANRTGDSYNEQFF. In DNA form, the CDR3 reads TGTGCTAACCGAACAGGGGACTCCTACAATGAGCAGTTCTTC.

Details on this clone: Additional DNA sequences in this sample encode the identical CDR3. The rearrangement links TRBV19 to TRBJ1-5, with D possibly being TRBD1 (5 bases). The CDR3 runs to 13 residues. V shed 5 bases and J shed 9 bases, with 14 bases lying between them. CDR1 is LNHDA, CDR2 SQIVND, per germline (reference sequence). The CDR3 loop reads CASSFYNDRPQHF. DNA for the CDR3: TGTGCCAGTAGTTTCTACAATGACAGGCCCCAGCATTTT.

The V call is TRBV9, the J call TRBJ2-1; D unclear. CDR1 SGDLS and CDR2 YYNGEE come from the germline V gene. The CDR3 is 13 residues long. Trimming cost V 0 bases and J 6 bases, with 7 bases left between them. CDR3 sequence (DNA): TGTGCCAGCAGCGTAGCACCTAGCAATGAGCAGTTCTTC. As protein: CASSVAPSNEQFF.

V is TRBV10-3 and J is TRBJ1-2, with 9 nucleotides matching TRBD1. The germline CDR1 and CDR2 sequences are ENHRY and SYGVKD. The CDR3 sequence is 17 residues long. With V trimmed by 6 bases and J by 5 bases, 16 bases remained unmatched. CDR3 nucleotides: TGTGCCATCAGGAGCCCGGGACAGGGAGAGTTGGGGTATGGCTACACCTTC. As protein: CAIRSPGQGELGYGYTF.

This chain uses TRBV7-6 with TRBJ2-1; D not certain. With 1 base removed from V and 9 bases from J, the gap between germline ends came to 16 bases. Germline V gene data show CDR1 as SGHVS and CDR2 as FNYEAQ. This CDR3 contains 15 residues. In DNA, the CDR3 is TGTGCCAGCAGCTTAGGTTCCAGGCCCCCGGTTGAGCAGTTCTTC. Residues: CASSLGSRPPVEQFF. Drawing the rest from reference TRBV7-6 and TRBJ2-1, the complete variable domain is GAGVSQSPRYKVTKRGQDVALRCDPISGHVSLYWYRQALGQGPEFLTYFNYEAQQDKSGLPNDRFSAERPEGSISTLTIQRTEQRDSAMYRCASSLGSRPPVEQFFGPGTRLTVL.

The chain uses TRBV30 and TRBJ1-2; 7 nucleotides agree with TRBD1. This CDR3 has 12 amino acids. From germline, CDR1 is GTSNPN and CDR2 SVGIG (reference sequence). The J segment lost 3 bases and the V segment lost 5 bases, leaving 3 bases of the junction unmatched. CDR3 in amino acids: CAWGQDHYGYTF. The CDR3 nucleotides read TGTGCCTGGGGACAGGATCACTATGGCTACACCTTC.

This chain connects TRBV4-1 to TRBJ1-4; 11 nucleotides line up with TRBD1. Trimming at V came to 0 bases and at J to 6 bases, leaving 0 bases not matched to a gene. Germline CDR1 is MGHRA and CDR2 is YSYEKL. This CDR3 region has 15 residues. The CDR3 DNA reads TGCGCCAGCAGCCAAGAGGGACAGGGGGATGAAAAACTGTTTTTT. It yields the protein CASSQEGQGDEKLFF.

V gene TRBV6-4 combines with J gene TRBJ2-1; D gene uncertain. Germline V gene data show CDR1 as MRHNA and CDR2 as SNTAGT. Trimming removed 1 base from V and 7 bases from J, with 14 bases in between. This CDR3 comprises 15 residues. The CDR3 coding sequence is TGTGCCAGCAGTGACTTGAGAACGTCTTTTAATGAGCAGTTCTTC. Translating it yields CASSDLRTSFNEQFF.

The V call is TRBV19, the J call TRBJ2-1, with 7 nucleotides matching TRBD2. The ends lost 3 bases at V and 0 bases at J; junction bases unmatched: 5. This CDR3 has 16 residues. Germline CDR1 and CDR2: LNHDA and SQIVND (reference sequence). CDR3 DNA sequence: TGTGCCAGTAGTATTAGTGCGGGGGTCTCCTACAATGAGCAGTTCTTC. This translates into CASSISAGVSYNEQFF.

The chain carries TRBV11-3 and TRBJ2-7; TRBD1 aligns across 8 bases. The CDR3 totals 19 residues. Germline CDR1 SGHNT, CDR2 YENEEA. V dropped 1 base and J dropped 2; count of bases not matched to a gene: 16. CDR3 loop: CASSLGLLGGTGSAYEQYF. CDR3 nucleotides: TGTGCCAGCAGCTTAGGCCTGCTTGGGGGGACAGGAAGTGCCTACGAGCAGTACTTC.

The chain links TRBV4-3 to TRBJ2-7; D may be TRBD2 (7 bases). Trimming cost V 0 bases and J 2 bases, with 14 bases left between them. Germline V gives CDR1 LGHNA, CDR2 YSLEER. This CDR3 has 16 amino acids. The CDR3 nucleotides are TGCGCCAGCAGCCAAGAGCTCGAGGGGGGGACCTACGAGCAGTACTTC. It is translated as CASSQELEGGTYEQYF.

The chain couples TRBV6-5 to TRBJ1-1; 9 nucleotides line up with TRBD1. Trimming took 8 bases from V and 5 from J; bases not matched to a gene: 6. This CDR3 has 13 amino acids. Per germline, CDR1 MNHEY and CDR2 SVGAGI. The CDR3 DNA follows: TGTGCCAGCGGGGGACAGGGTGGAACTGAAGCTTTCTTT. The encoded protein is CASGGQGGTEAFF.

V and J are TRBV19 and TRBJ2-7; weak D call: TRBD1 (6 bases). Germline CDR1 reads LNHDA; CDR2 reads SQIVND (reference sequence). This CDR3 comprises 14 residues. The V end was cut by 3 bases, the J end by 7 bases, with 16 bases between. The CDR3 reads CASSIRRGPTEQYF. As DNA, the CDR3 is TGTGCCAGTAGTATCCGCAGGGGACCTACAGAGCAGTACTTC.

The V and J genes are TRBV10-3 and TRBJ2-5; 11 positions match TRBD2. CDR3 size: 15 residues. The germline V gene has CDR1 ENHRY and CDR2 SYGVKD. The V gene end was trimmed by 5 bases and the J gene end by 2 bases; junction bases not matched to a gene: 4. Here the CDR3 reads CAISTGTSGQETQYF. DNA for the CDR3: TGTGCCATCAGTACCGGGACTAGCGGACAAGAGACCCAGTACTTC.

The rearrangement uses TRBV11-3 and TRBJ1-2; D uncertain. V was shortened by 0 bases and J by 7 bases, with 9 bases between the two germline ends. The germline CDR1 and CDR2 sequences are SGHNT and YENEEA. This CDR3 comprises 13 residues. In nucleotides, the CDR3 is TGTGCCAGCAGCTTAGAATTCGGTAGTGGCTACACCTTC. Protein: CASSLEFGSGYTF.

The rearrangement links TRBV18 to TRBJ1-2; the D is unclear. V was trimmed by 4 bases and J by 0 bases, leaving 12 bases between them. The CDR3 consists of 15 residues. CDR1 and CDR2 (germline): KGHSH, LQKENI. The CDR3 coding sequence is TGTGCCAGCTCACAAACCCGAGGGACTAACTATGGCTACACCTTC. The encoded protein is CASSQTRGTNYGYTF.

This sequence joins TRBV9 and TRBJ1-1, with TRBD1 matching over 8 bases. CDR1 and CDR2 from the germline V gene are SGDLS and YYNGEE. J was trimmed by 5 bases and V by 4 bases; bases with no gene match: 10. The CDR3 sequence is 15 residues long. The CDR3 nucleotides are TGTGCCAGCAGCCCGCGACAGGGGTTATCGACTGAAGCTTTCTTT. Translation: CASSPRQGLSTEAFF.